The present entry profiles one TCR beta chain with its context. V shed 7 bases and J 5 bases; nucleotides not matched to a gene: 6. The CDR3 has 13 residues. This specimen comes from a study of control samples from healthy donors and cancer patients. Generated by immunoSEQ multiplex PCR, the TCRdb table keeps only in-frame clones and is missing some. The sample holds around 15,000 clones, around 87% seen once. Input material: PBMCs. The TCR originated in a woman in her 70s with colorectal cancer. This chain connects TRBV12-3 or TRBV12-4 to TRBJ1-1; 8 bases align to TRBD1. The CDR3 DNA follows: TGTGCCAGCATGAGGACAGGGTCAACTGAAGCTTTCTTT. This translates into CASMRTGSTEAFF.